The 29 T cell receptor beta chains below all came from one sample that was sequenced in a study of PD-L1 blockade in urothelial cancer. Profiling relied on immunoSEQ multiplex PCR, and the TCRdb table lists in-frame clones only, not all of them. The sample carries 43,000 or so clones, around 80% recorded once. Time point denoted: pretreatment peripheral blood. The input for sequencing was PBMCs, taken around atezolizumab (anti-PD-L1) treatment. These receptors all stem from a man aged 60 to 75 with urothelial cancer.

The chain is built from TRBV6-1 and TRBJ1-4; unclear D gene. The CDR3 has 14 residues. CDR1 is MNHNS and CDR2 is SASEGT in the germline V gene. Trimming pared 5 bases from V and 7 bases from J, leaving 14 bases between. The CDR3 here is CASSQREVGEKLFF. The CDR3 region has the DNA TGTGCCAGCAGTCAGCGGGAGGTGGGTGAAAAACTGTTTTTT.

The CDR3 sequence is CASSLGGTGSKNIQYF. The CDR3 DNA is TGCGCCAGCAGCTTGGGGGGGACAGGATCCAAAAACATTCAGTACTTC. The V call is TRBV5-1, the J call TRBJ2-4; 8 nucleotides agree with TRBD1. The CDR3 spans 16 residues. Germline CDR1 is SGHRS and CDR2 is YFSETQ. V trimming: 0 bases; J trimming: 2 bases; junction bases outside the gene matches: 4.

V gene TRBV6-1 combines with J gene TRBJ2-6; the D is unclear. V was cut by 7 bases and J by 4 bases, with 11 bases left in between. CDR1 is MNHNS, CDR2 SASEGT, per germline. This CDR3 spans 14 amino acids. The CDR3 coding sequence is TGTGCCAGCATTCGAGTTGCCGGGGCCAACGTCCTGACTTTC. This codes for CASIRVAGANVLTF.

This clone came up a few times. J is TRBJ2-1 and V is TRBV5-1, with D maybe TRBD2 (5 bases). Germline loops: CDR1 SGHRS, CDR2 YFSETQ. The germline V and J ends were trimmed by 4 bases and 3 bases, with 17 bases remaining between them. The CDR3 loop spans 16 amino acids. Here the CDR3 reads CASSRHRGLDYNEQFF. The CDR3, as DNA: TGCGCCAGCAGCCGCCACCGGGGTCTGGACTACAATGAGCAGTTCTTC.

The rearrangement joins TRBV29-1 to TRBJ2-3, with TRBD2 matching over 8 bases. Germline V gives CDR1 SQVTM, CDR2 ANQGSEA. CDR3 length: 14 residues. The V segment lost 3 bases and the J segment 4 bases; nucleotides outside the gene matches: 6. The CDR3 sequence is CSVDLGLDADTQYF. DNA for the CDR3: TGCAGCGTTGATTTGGGACTAGATGCAGATACGCAGTATTTT.

This clone is a singleton in its sample. The chain joins TRBV4-1 to TRBJ2-5, with TRBD2 identical over 7 bases. This CDR3 contains 14 residues. V lost 0 bases, J lost 7 bases, and 5 bases stayed unmatched. Germline V gene data show CDR1 as MGHRA and CDR2 as YSYEKL. The CDR3, as DNA: TGCGCCAGCAGCCAAGAGCTGGGCGGGGGGACCCAGTACTTC. The encoded protein is CASSQELGGGTQYF.

This clone came up once. V gene TRBV30 combines with J gene TRBJ2-3; no reliable D call. Germline V CDR1 and CDR2: GTSNPN, SVGIG (reference sequence). V lost 4 bases and J 11 bases, leaving 16 bases between the germline ends. This CDR3 has 12 amino acids. DNA of the CDR3: TGTGCCTGGACGCAAGCACAGATCAGGCAGTATTTT. Translation gives CAWTQAQIRQYF.

V usage is TRBV28 and J usage is TRBJ2-7; 8 bases are shared with TRBD1. Trimming took 5 bases from V and 2 from J; bases not matched to a gene: 8. Germline assignment: CDR1 MDHEN and CDR2 SYDVKM. This CDR3 has 15 amino acids. The CDR3 is CASSRWDRNPYEQYF. The DNA of the CDR3 is TGTGCCAGCAGTCGGTGGGACAGGAATCCCTACGAGCAGTACTTC.

The CDR3 loop is CASTPAGGTGNTIYF. The CDR3 DNA sequence: TGTGCCAGCACCCCTGCGGGCGGAACTGGAAACACCATATATTTT. The chain links TRBV28 to TRBJ1-3; D is ambiguous. Per germline, CDR1 MDHEN and CDR2 SYDVKM. Trimming stripped 7 bases from V and 2 bases from J, with 15 bases between. The CDR3 is 15 amino acids.

The V gene is TRBV6-1, the J gene TRBJ2-7; D call uncertain. Germline assignment: CDR1 MNHNS and CDR2 SASEGT. The CDR3 has 13 amino acids. Trimming left V 5 bases short and J 3 bases short, with 11 bases between. The CDR3 DNA reads as TGTGCCAGCAGTCTCCGGTCCCTCTACGAGCAGTACTTC. Protein sequence: CASSLRSLYEQYF.

The genes are TRBV4-3 and TRBJ2-7, with 7 bases aligning to TRBD2. J lost 4 bases, V lost 0 bases, and 6 bases had no gene match. Looked up from germline, CDR1 is LGHNA and CDR2 is YSLEER. This CDR3 comprises 15 residues. The CDR3 region has the DNA TGCGCCAGCAGCCAAGAGGCAGCCGGGAGGTACGAGCAGTACTTC. Protein: CASSQEAAGRYEQYF.

The sample holds a few counts of this clone. The chain uses TRBV14 and TRBJ2-5; D is possibly TRBD1 (5 bases). V gave up 0 bases and J gave up 7 bases, with 12 bases separating them. CDR1 is SGHDN, CDR2 FVKESK, per germline. The CDR3 has 14 amino acids. For the CDR3, the DNA is TGTGCCAGCAGCCAAGAAGGGGCCTCCCTGACCCAGTACTTC. It translates to CASSQEGASLTQYF.

The chain employs TRBV7-8 and TRBJ2-7; D possibly corresponds to TRBD2 (6 bases). The CDR3 covers 15 residues. Between the trimmed V and J ends, which lost 5 bases and 3 bases, there was a span of 17 bases. Germline CDR1 SGHVS, CDR2 FQNEAQ. The CDR3 coding sequence is TGTGCCAGCAGCCCCACCGGGACTTCCCGCTACGAGCAGTACTTC. Amino acids: CASSPTGTSRYEQYF.

This clone was observed a few times. The chain uses TRBV25-1 and TRBJ2-2; no clear D gene. This CDR3 region has 15 residues. With 3 bases removed from V and 0 bases from J, the gap between germline ends came to 8 bases. The V gene's germline CDR1 is MGHDK and CDR2 SYGVNS. DNA of the CDR3: TGTGCCAGCAGTGATGTCCGGGCGAACACCGGGGAGCTGTTTTTT. It specifies CASSDVRANTGELFF.

The chain has TRBV10-1 and TRBJ2-2; D might be TRBD1 (6 bases). The V end was cut by 6 bases, the J end by 3 bases, with 11 bases between. Germline CDR1 is WNHNN and CDR2 is SYGVQD (reference sequence). The CDR3 length is 14 residues. CDR3 sequence reads: CASREYRDTGELFF. The DNA for the CDR3 is TGCGCCAGCAGAGAATACAGGGACACCGGGGAGCTGTTTTTT.

The rearrangement uses TRBV5-8 and TRBJ2-7, with 8 positions matching TRBD2. The J segment lost 0 bases and the V segment lost 4 bases, leaving 6 bases of the junction unmatched. Germline V gene sequence: CDR1 SGHTS, CDR2 YDEGEE. This CDR3 is 15 amino acids long. The CDR3 spells CASSPGLASSYEQYF. CDR3 DNA sequence: TGTGCCAGCAGCCCCGGACTAGCAAGCTCCTACGAGCAGTACTTC.

The V call is TRBV2, the J call TRBJ1-3; D is perhaps TRBD1 (5 bases). CDR3 length: 16 amino acids. V was clipped by 7 bases and J by 0 bases, with 16 bases between them. Germline V gives CDR1 SNHLY, CDR2 FYNNEI. DNA of the CDR3: TGTGCCAGCAACCCCGGGGGATTCCTCTCTGGAAACACCATATATTTT. Translating it yields CASNPGGFLSGNTIYF. The full variable domain, its missing parts supplied by reference TRBV2 and TRBJ1-3, is EPEVTQTPSHQVTQMGQEVILRCVPISNHLYFYWYRQILGQKVEFLVSFYNNEISEKSEIFDDQFSVERPDGSNFTLKIRSTKLEDSAMYFCASNPGGFLSGNTIYFGEGSWLTVV.

The genes are TRBV5-1 and TRBJ2-5; perhaps TRBD2 as D (5 bases). V was trimmed by 6 bases and J by 4 bases, leaving 16 bases between them. Germline CDR1 is SGHRS and CDR2 is YFSETQ. This CDR3 is built from 14 residues. The CDR3 DNA sequence: TGCGCCAGCACCCCCCGGGGATCGTTAGAGACCCAGTACTTC. It is translated as CASTPRGSLETQYF.

The chain carries TRBV18 and TRBJ2-5; weak D call: TRBD1 (6 bases). The length of the CDR3 is 15 residues. The V end lost 3 bases, the J end lost 2 bases, and 13 bases lay between the germline ends. The V gene's germline CDR1 is KGHSH and CDR2 LQKENI. CDR3 protein: CASSPEKGGQETQYF. DNA for the CDR3: TGTGCCAGCTCACCTGAAAAAGGGGGACAAGAGACCCAGTACTTC. Full variable domain (missing parts from reference TRBV18 and TRBJ2-5): NAGVMQNPRHLVRRRGQEARLRCSPMKGHSHVYWYRQLPEEGLKFMVYLQKENIIDESGMPKERFSAEFPKEGPSILRIQQVVRGDSAAYFCASSPEKGGQETQYFGPGTRLLVL.

The chain joins TRBV7-9 to TRBJ2-2; a possible D gene is TRBD2 (7 bases). V was pared by 5 bases and J by 4 bases, with 23 bases between. The CDR3 length is 18 residues. Germline lookup yields CDR1 SEHNR and CDR2 FQNEAQ (reference sequence). CDR3 coding DNA: TGTGCCAGCAGCCCCCCCGTTTCCGGGGGGCGGGTCACCGGGGAGCTGTTTTTT. Translation: CASSPPVSGGRVTGELFF.

The V call is TRBV19, the J call TRBJ2-3; TRBD1 aligns across 11 bases. The length of the CDR3 is 16 residues. Germline assignment: CDR1 LNHDA and CDR2 SQIVND (reference sequence). With V trimmed by 1 base and J by 2 bases, 2 bases remained unmatched. In DNA form, the CDR3 reads TGTGCCAGTAGTATAGGGACAGGGGGCCCCACAGATACGCAGTATTTT. It yields the protein CASSIGTGGPTDTQYF.

The rearrangement joins TRBV7-9 to TRBJ2-1; 11 bases map to TRBD2. Germline lookup yields CDR1 SEHNR and CDR2 FQNEAQ (reference sequence). This CDR3 spans 13 amino acids. V shed 0 bases and J 15 bases; nucleotides not matched to a gene: 4. The CDR3 coding sequence is TGTGCCAGCAGCTTAGCTCTACTAGCGGGAGTGTTCTTC. It specifies CASSLALLAGVFF.

The V gene is TRBV5-1, the J gene TRBJ1-1, with TRBD1 as a possible D gene (6 bases). Trimming shortened V by 7 bases and J by 0 bases, and 13 bases separated the two germline ends. The CDR3 sequence is 14 residues long. Germline-derived CDR1 and CDR2 are SGHRS and YFSETQ. CDR3 sequence (DNA): TGCGCCAGCGGAACGGGACAATTGAACACTGAAGCTTTCTTT. Translating it yields CASGTGQLNTEAFF.

About this clone itself: Relative to the germline gene, one junction end is altered; a read error may explain this. The V and J genes are TRBV7-7 and TRBJ2-3, with 10 bases that match TRBD2. The CDR3 covers 16 residues. Per the germline V gene, CDR1 is SSHAT and CDR2 is FNYEAQ (reference sequence). The CDR3 coding sequence is TGTGCTAGCAGCCCAACTAGCGGGGCCAGCACAGATACGCAGTATTTT. This sequence encodes CASSPTSGASTDTQYF.

This clone was observed a single time. This sequence joins TRBV5-5 and TRBJ2-7; a weak D match, TRBD1 (6 bases). V lost 0 bases, J lost 1 base, and 14 bases lay in between. The CDR3 length is 16 residues. Per the germline V gene, CDR1 is SGHKS and CDR2 is YYEKEE (reference sequence). The CDR3 sequence is CASSLDWGRVSYEQYF. In DNA form, the CDR3 reads TGTGCCAGCAGCTTGGATTGGGGGCGCGTATCCTACGAGCAGTACTTC.

V and J are TRBV27 and TRBJ2-1, with 8 bases lining up with TRBD2. V shed 4 bases, J shed 0 bases, and the junction held 8 bases outside the gene matches. The germline CDR1 and CDR2 sequences are MNHEY and SMNVEV (reference sequence). The CDR3 runs 17 residues. The CDR3 DNA follows: TGTGCCAGCAGTTCACCAATAGCGGGGAGCTCCTACAATGAGCAGTTCTTC. It yields the protein CASSSPIAGSSYNEQFF.

This clone was observed a few times. The V gene is TRBV6-5, the J gene TRBJ2-7; D not certain. Germline V CDR1 and CDR2: MNHEY, SVGAGI. This CDR3 is built from 13 residues. The V gene lost 2 bases and the J gene lost 3 bases, with 8 bases spanning the gap. CDR3 coding DNA: TGTGCCAGCAGTTACGCGGCCGACTACGAGCAGTACTTC. It codes for CASSYAADYEQYF.

The chain employs TRBV6-6 and TRBJ1-5, with 9 bases aligning to TRBD1. The CDR3 sequence is 15 residues long. Per germline, CDR1 MNHNY and CDR2 SVGAGI (reference sequence). The trim removed 7 bases at V and 4 bases at J, leaving 8 bases unmatched. The CDR3 here is CASILTGQGNQPQHF. CDR3 DNA sequence: TGTGCCAGCATTCTTACGGGACAGGGAAATCAGCCCCAGCATTTT.

This clone was detected only once. The rearrangement joins TRBV5-1 to TRBJ2-7, with 8 bases lining up with TRBD1. The CDR3 contains 15 residues. The J segment lost 1 base and the V segment lost 4 bases, leaving 7 bases of the junction unmatched. Germline values: CDR1 SGHRS, CDR2 YFSETQ. The CDR3 loop reads CASSPRQGTSYEQYF. CDR3 in DNA: TGCGCCAGCAGCCCCAGACAGGGGACGTCCTACGAGCAGTACTTC.